This section outlines one TCR beta chain sequence together with its context. This clone was picked up a small number of times. It has no known antigen specificity. No base-level quality is on record; no much larger clone is a single base apart. This record belongs to a study of blood T cell repertoires in COVID-19 (dated by TCRdb to the early 2020s). The study in broad terms: Samples from collaborators originated in the United States, Italy and Spain and spanned both the acute and convalescent phases of COVID-19. A de-identified subject ID, COVID-19 status, age in years and sex were almost always included in the sample metadata. The material from the prospective study consisted of cDNA or gDNA derived from T cells, B-cell-depleted T cells, or PBMCs. Where available, HLA class I and class II types were obtained from metadata supplied by the sample provider rather than from assay-based typing. Subjects who had been exposed to COVID-19, were actively infected with it, or had recovered from it provided the deeply sampled blood TCRbeta repertoires that made up the dataset. The samples were drawn from two sources: the first 160 participants of the ongoing ImmuneRACE study, and fewer than 1,500 subjects contributed by 6 global collaborators. The repertoires were released in a freely available public database intended as a resource for research on the immune response to SARS-CoV-2.

TCRbeta CDR3 regions were amplified from genomic DNA using the immunoSEQ Assay, a bias-controlled multiplex PCR. For the original study's pipeline: Nucleated cell counts per sample were estimated from amplification of reference gene primers within the assay. Sequence reads were collapsed and filtered to measure the absolute abundance of every unique TCRbeta CDR3 rearrangement. For each sample, productive Simpson clonality was calculated by taking the square root of Simpson's diversity index across productive rearrangements. The clones in this table, taken by TCRdb from immuneACCESS, are in-frame only. Not every clone is retained; where verified, under half of the shortfall comes from an unresolved V gene, and the cause of the rest is unknown. Clonal size and the V and J genes are those of that table, whereas D and trimming came from the DNA. Present in this sample are some 120,000 clones, around 82% of which were seen just once. The ten largest account for around 13% of the sample.

Reading from cysteine to phenylalanine, the CDR3 counts 13 amino acids. Left in the record is the CDR3 DNA by itself, 39 bases read in frame from the first base. For this chain, trimming is 6 bases at the V end and 7 bases at the J end, and the number of junction bases without a gene match is 7. Another Seattle source contributed samples from volunteer blood donors who had recovered from COVID-19. Collaborating institutions collected whole blood in K2EDTA tubes following their own protocols. For TCRbeta analysis, collaborators shipped samples in one of three forms: frozen whole blood, isolated PBMCs, or DNA extracted from either of those sample types. The paper's findings and limits, for the study overall: The amount of clinical and demographic metadata varied by source and participant and was provided uncurated.

This chain joins TRBV12-3 or TRBV12-4 to TRBJ1-1; a stretch of 8 junction bases matches TRBD1. This receptor was identified in a woman between 25 and 40 years old who had recovered from COVID-19. Sequencing was carried out using peripheral blood. In nucleotide form, the sequence is TGTGCCAGCAGCGCAGGGGGCTACGTTGAAGCTTTCTTT. Its coded protein is CASSAGGYVEAFF.